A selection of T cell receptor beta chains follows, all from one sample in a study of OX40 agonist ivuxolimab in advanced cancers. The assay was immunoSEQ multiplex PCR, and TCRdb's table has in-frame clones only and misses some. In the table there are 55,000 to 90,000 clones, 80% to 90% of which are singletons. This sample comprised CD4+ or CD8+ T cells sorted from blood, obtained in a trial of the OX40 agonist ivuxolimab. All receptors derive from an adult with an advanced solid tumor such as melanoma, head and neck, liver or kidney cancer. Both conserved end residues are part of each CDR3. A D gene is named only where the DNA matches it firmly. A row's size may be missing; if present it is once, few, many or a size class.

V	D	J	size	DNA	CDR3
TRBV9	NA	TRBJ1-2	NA	TGTGCCAGCAGCGAGACACCCCACCCTAGTGGCTACACCTTC	CASSETPHPSGYTF
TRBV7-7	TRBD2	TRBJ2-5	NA	TGTGCTAGCAGCTTCCTAGCGGGGGGCCAAGAGACCCAGTACTTC	CASSFLAGGQETQYF
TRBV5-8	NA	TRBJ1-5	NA	TGTGCCAGCAGCGCGGGACGGACTAGCAATCAGCCCCAGCATTTT	CASSAGRTSNQPQHF
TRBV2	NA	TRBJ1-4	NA	TGTGCCAGCAGACAGCCCGCAACTAATGAAAAACTGTTTTTT	CASRQPATNEKLFF
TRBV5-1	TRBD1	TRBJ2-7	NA	TGCGCCAGCAGCCTGCCACGACAGGGGGTGAATAACGAGCAGTACTTC	CASSLPRQGVNNEQYF
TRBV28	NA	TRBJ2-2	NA	TGTGCCAGCACCCTGGGTGGGGCCGGGGAGCTGTTTTTT	CASTLGGAGELFF
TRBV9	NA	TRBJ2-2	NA	TGTGCCAGCAGCGTCTGGGGTACCGCGAACACCGGGGAGCTGTTTTTT	CASSVWGTANTGELFF
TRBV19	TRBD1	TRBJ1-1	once	TGTGCCAGTAGTAAGTACGGACAGGGGAACACTGAAGCTTTCTTT	CASSKYGQGNTEAFF
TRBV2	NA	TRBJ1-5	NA	TGTGCCAGCTTCTTGGGGTTTGGGCCCCAGCATTTT	CASFLGFGPQHF
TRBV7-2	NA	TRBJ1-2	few	TGTGCCAGCAGCCCGACTGGGACGCAAGTTTATGGCTACACCTTC	CASSPTGTQVYGYTF
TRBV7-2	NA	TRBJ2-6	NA	TGTGCCAGCAGCTTTACAGGGACCGGGGCCAACGTCCTGACTTTC	CASSFTGTGANVLTF
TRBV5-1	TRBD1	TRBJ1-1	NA	TGCGCCAGCATTCAGGGGGCGACGGGGACTGAAGCTTTCTTT	CASIQGATGTEAFF
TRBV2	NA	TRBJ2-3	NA	TGTGCCAGCCACCGGACTCTCACAGATACGCAGTATTTT	CASHRTLTDTQYF
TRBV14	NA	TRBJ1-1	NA	TGTGCCAGCAGCCAAGAGCTGAACACTGAAGCTTTCTTT	CASSQELNTEAFF
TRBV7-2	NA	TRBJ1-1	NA	TGTGCCAGCAGCATAACAGGGACAGCTTTCTTT	CASSITGTAFF
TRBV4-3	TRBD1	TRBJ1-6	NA	TGCGCCAGCAGCCAGGGACAGATTTCACCCCTCCACTTT	CASSQGQISPLHF
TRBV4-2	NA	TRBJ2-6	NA	TGTGCCAGCAGCCAAGTTGGTCAAGCCTCCGGGGCCAACGTCCTGACTTTC	CASSQVGQASGANVLTF
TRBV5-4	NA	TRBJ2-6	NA	TGTGCCAGCAGCCCCGGTGACTCTGGGGCCAACGTCCTGACTTTC	CASSPGDSGANVLTF
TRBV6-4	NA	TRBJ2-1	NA	TGTGCCAGCAGTGACCTTCATACGGGCCACAATGAGCAGTTCTTC	CASSDLHTGHNEQFF
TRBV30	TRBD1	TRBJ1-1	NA	TGTGCCTGGAGTTCGAAGACAGGGGTCGGGAACACTGAAGCTTTCTTT	CAWSSKTGVGNTEAFF
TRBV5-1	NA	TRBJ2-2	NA	TGCGCCAGCAGCTTGAGGACTACGAACACCGGGGAGCTGTTTTTT	CASSLRTTNTGELFF
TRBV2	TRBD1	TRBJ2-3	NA	TGTGCCAGCAGAGAGACAGGGGTGGCAGATACGCAGTATTTT	CASRETGVADTQYF
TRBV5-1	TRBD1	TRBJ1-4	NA	TGCGCCAGCAGTCCTAGGACAGGGAATAATGAAAAACTGTTTTTT	CASSPRTGNNEKLFF
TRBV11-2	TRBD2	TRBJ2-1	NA	TGTGCCAGCAGCTTAAGGGTAGCGGGAGGGGAGCAGTTCTTC	CASSLRVAGGEQFF
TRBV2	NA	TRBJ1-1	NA	TGTGCCAGCAGCCGACAAGGAACGAACACTGAAGCTTTCTTT	CASSRQGTNTEAFF